This TCR beta chain appears in the sequencing data of a study of shared clonotypes between healthy human individuals. Broader study findings: Few donors limited the genetic and exposure-history diversity represented. Among donors, clonotype sharing was expected to be affected by sequencing depth. Non-shared clonotypes were found to have lower generation probabilities than the clonotypes that were shared by all four of the sorted-subset donors.

Naive CD8 cells lacked CD45RO and underwent positive selection for CCR7, leaving out terminally differentiated effector memory CD45RA+ cells. Healthy and HIV-negative, the adult donors had no recent acute infections or vaccinations. The J segment lost 0 bases and the V segment lost 8 bases, leaving 13 bases of the junction unmatched. This CDR3 comprises 19 residues. Germline CDR1 reads LGHNA; CDR2 reads YNFKEQ. On this clone: Antigen specificity is unknown.

Here immunoSEQ multiplex PCR was the method, and the copy in TCRdb shows in-frame clones only, minus some. The sample carries about 580,000 clones, about 98% recorded once. The sequence was collected from a man aged 30-40 years in good health. Sequenced material: naive CD8+ T cells sorted from blood. This rearrangement joins TRBV4-2 to TRBJ2-6; 10 nucleotides line up with TRBD2. The CDR3: CASGVGAGGEVSGANVLTF. The CDR3 bases are TGTGCCAGCGGGGTCGGAGCGGGAGGGGAGGTCTCTGGGGCCAACGTCCTGACTTTC.